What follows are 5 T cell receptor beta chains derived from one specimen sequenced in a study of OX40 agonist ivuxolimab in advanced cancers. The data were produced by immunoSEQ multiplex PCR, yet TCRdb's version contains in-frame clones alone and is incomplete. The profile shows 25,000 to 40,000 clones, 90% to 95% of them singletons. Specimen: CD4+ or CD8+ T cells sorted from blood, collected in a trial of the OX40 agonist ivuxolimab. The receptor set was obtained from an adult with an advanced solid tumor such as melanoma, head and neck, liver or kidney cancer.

Written as DNA, the CDR3 is TGCGCCAGCAGCTTGTGGACTAGCGGGAGCATGGGGACAGATACGCAGTATTTT. Translating it yields CASSLWTSGSMGTDTQYF. V gene TRBV5-1 combines with J gene TRBJ2-3, with TRBD2 matching over 13 bases. The V gene end was trimmed by 1 base and the J gene end by 3 bases; junction bases not matched to a gene: 8. The length of the CDR3 is 18 residues. Germline CDR1 and CDR2: SGHRS and YFSETQ.

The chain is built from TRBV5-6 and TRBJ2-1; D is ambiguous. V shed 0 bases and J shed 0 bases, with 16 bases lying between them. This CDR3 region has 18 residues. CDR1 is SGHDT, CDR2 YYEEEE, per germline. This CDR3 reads CASSLAYEIISSYNEQFF. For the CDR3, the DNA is TGTGCCAGCAGCTTGGCCTATGAGATTATAAGCTCCTACAATGAGCAGTTCTTC.

The CDR3 coding sequence is TGTGCCAGCAGCTTAAGTATGCCGGGACTAGAGGCAGATACGCAGTATTTT. This sequence encodes CASSLSMPGLEADTQYF. V and J are TRBV7-3 and TRBJ2-3; 8 nucleotides match TRBD2. The V gene end was trimmed by 1 base and the J gene end by 4 bases; junction bases not matched to a gene: 10. This CDR3 spans 17 amino acids. From germline, CDR1 is SGHTA and CDR2 FQGTGA.

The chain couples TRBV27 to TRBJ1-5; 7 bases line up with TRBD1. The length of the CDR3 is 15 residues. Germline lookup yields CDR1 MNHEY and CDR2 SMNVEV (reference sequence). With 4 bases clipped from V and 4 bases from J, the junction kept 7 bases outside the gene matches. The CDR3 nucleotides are TGTGCCAGCAGTTGGTCAGCAGGGGGTAATCAGCCCCAGCATTTT. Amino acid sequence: CASSWSAGGNQPQHF.

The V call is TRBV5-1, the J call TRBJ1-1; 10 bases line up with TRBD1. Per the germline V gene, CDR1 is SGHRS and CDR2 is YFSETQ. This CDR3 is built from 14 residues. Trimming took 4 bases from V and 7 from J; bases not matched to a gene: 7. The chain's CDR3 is CASSSGTGDVEAFF. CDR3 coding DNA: TGCGCCAGCAGCAGCGGGACAGGGGATGTTGAAGCTTTCTTT.